This record concerns one T cell receptor (beta chain) sequence. The antigen is undetermined. This sample is drawn from a study of T cell responses to AZD1222 COVID-19 vaccine. From germline, CDR1 is PRHDT and CDR2 FYEKMQ (reference sequence). The CDR3 is 14 residues long. Trimming shortened V by 3 bases and J by 4 bases, and 10 bases separated the two germline ends. Measured with immunoSEQ multiplex PCR; TCRdb has only the in-frame clones, and not every one. The sample contains 140,000 to 150,000 clones, roughly 92% of which appear only once. Study-wide points: Donors skewed white British and female; clonal diversity was possibly underestimated.

The clonotype was recovered from an adult in good health. This specimen consisted of peripheral blood, obtained on day 0 of AZD1222 vaccination. The chain carries TRBV13 and TRBJ1-3, with D maybe TRBD1 (5 bases). The CDR3 is CASSFGGPGNTIYF. CDR3 nucleotide sequence: TGTGCCAGCAGCTTTGGGGGACCAGGAAACACCATATATTTT.